Listed below are T cell receptor beta chains from one sample, sequenced in a study of T-cell reconstitution after alpha-beta-depleted transplantation in children. Each CDR3 protein is one row after TCRdb ran MiXCR on the PCR reads. Among roughly 160,000 distinct CDR3 sequences listed, 11% were seen once. Sequencing used PBMCs, obtained before TCRalphabeta/CD19-depleted stem cell transplant. Receptors originate from a boy aged 2 to 10 with acute myeloid leukemia, due to receive a stem cell transplant. CDR3s include the opening cysteine and the closing phenylalanine or tryptophan. The D gene is left open where the match is weak. Clone size is not always given. Where it is, it says once, few, many or a class for expanded clones.

d_gene: NA
len: 16
v_gene: TRBV15
abundance: many
j_gene: TRBJ2-3
CDR3nt: TGTGCCACCAGCAGAGCCCCGGGACCAAGCACAGATACGCAGTATTTT
CDR3aa: CATSRAPGPSTDTQYF

d_gene: TRBD1
len: 16
v_gene: TRBV12-3/TRBV12-4
abundance: NA
j_gene: TRBJ2-4
CDR3nt: TGTGCCAGCAGGCCGGACGCAGGGGGTACCAAAAACATTCAGTACTTC
CDR3aa: CASRPDAGGTKNIQYF

d_gene: NA
len: 17
v_gene: TRBV7-8
abundance: many
j_gene: TRBJ2-7
CDR3nt: TGTGCCAGCAGCTCCCTTCGAGGTAGCGCAAGCTCCTACGAGCAGTACTTC
CDR3aa: CASSSLRGSASSYEQYF

d_gene: NA
len: 15
v_gene: TRBV20-1
abundance: many
j_gene: TRBJ2-1
CDR3nt: TGCAGTGCTATCCCGCCCGCCCGTAGCGGCAATGAGCAGTTCTTC
CDR3aa: CSAIPPARSGNEQFF

d_gene: TRBD2
len: 18
v_gene: TRBV20-1
abundance: many
j_gene: TRBJ2-1
CDR3nt: TGCAGTGCTGTAATTCCGGGACTAGCGGGAGGGATTCGGGGTGAGCAGTTCTTC
CDR3aa: CSAVIPGLAGGIRGEQFF

d_gene: TRBD2
len: 15
v_gene: TRBV27
abundance: many
j_gene: TRBJ2-1
CDR3nt: TGTGCCAGCAGTCTCGGGACTACCGTACTCAATGAGCAGTTCTTC
CDR3aa: CASSLGTTVLNEQFF

d_gene: NA
len: 15
v_gene: TRBV6-5
abundance: many
j_gene: TRBJ1-1
CDR3nt: TGTGCCAGCAGTTACGTACAGACGTTGGGCACTGAAGCTTTCTTT
CDR3aa: CASSYVQTLGTEAFF

d_gene: TRBD1
len: 15
v_gene: TRBV5-1
abundance: many
j_gene: TRBJ1-5
CDR3nt: TGCGCCAGCAGCTCACAGGGGTTGGTAGGTCAGCCCCAGCATTTT
CDR3aa: CASSSQGLVGQPQHF

d_gene: TRBD2
len: 15
v_gene: TRBV5-1
abundance: many
j_gene: TRBJ2-1
CDR3nt: TGCGCCAGCAGCTTCGCGGGGGGGTTCTTGGATGAGCAGTTCTTC
CDR3aa: CASSFAGGFLDEQFF

d_gene: TRBD2
len: 16
v_gene: TRBV7-2
abundance: many
j_gene: TRBJ2-1
CDR3nt: TGTGCCAGCAGCTTAGTTTGGACTAGCGTTTCGAATGAGCAGTTCTTC
CDR3aa: CASSLVWTSVSNEQFF

d_gene: TRBD2
len: 14
v_gene: TRBV5-6
abundance: many
j_gene: TRBJ2-5
CDR3nt: TGTGCCAGCAACCTACTAGCGGCCTTAGGGACCCAGTACTTC
CDR3aa: CASNLLAALGTQYF

d_gene: TRBD1
len: 14
v_gene: TRBV3-1
abundance: NA
j_gene: TRBJ2-4
CDR3nt: TGTGCCAGCAGCCGAGACCTAGGACAGGCGGCCCTCCACTTC
CDR3aa: CASSRDLGQAALHF

d_gene: NA
len: 14
v_gene: TRBV7-9
abundance: many
j_gene: TRBJ2-1
CDR3nt: TGTGCCAGCAGCACCTACAGGGCTGGAAATGAGCAGTTCTTC
CDR3aa: CASSTYRAGNEQFF

d_gene: TRBD2
len: 14
v_gene: TRBV25-1
abundance: many
j_gene: TRBJ2-5
CDR3nt: TGTGCCAGCAGTGAGACTAGCGGAAAAGAGACCCAGTACTTC
CDR3aa: CASSETSGKETQYF

d_gene: NA
len: 13
v_gene: TRBV12-3/TRBV12-4
abundance: many
j_gene: TRBJ1-2
CDR3nt: TGTGCCAGCACCCCAGGGCTCGGCTATGGCTACACCTTC
CDR3aa: CASTPGLGYGYTF

d_gene: TRBD2
len: 17
v_gene: TRBV5-1
abundance: many
j_gene: TRBJ2-7
CDR3nt: TGCGCCAGCAGCTTGGCCGCTAGCGGAGGGAGCTCCTACGAGCAGTACTTC
CDR3aa: CASSLAASGGSSYEQYF